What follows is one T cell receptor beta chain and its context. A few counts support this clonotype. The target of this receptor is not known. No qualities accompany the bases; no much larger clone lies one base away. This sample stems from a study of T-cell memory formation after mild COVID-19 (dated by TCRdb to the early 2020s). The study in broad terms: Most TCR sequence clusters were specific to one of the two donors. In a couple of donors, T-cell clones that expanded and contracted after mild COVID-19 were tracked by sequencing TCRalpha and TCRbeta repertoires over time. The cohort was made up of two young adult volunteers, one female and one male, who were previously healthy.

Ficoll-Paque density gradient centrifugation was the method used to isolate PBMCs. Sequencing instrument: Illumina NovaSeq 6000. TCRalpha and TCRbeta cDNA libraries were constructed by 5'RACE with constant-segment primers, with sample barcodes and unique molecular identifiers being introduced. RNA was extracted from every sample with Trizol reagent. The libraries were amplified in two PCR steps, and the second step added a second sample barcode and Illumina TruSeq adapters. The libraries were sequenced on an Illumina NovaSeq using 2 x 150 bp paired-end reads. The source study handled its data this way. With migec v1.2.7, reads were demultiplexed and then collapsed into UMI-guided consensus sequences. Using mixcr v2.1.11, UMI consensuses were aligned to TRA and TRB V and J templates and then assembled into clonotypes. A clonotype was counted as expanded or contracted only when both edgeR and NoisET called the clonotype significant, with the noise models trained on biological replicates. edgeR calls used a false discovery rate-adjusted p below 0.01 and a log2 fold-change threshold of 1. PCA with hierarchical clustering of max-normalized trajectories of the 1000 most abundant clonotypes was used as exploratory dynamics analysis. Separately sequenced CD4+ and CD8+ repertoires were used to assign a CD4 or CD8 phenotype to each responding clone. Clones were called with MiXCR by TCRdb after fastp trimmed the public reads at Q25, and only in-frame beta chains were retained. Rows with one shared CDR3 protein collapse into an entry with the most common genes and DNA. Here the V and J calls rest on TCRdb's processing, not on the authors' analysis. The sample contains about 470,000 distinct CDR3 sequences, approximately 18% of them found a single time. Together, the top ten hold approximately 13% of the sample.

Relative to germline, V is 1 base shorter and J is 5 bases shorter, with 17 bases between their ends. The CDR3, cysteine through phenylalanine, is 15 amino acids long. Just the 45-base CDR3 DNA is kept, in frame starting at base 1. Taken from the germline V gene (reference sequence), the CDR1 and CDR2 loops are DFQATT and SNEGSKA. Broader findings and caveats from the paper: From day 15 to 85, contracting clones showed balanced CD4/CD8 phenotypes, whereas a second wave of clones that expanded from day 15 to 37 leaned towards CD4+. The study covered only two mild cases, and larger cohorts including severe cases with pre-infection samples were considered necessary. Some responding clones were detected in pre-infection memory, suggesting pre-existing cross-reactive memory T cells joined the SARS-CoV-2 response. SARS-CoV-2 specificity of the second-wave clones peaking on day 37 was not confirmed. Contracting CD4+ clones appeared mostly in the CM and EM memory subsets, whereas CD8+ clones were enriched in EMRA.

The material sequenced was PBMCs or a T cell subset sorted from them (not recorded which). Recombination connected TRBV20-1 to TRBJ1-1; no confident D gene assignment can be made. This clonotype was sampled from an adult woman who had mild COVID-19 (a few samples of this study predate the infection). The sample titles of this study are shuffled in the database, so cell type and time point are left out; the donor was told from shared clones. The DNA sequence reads TGCAGTGCTAGAGGGAAGTGGGATCGAAGAACTGAAGCTTTCTTT. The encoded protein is CSARGKWDRRTEAFF.